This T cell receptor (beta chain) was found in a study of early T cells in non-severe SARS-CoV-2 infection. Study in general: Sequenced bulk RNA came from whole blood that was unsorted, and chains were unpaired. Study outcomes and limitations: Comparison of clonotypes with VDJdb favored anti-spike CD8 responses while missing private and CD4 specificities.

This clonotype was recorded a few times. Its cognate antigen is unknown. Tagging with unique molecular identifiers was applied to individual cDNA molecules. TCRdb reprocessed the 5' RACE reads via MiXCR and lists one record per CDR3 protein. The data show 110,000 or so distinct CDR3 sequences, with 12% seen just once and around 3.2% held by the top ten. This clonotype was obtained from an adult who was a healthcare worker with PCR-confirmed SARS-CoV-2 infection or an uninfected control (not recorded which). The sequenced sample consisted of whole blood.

CDR3 loop: CASNPTRSPDPEKAFF. CDR3 in DNA: TGTGCCAGCAACCCAACCCGCAGTCCAGATCCGGAAAAAGCTTTCTTT. The rearrangement joins TRBV5-4 to TRBJ1-1, with unresolved D. This CDR3 spans 16 amino acids. V was cut by 6 bases and J by 9 bases, with 27 bases left in between. From germline, CDR1 is SGHNT and CDR2 YYREEE (reference sequence).